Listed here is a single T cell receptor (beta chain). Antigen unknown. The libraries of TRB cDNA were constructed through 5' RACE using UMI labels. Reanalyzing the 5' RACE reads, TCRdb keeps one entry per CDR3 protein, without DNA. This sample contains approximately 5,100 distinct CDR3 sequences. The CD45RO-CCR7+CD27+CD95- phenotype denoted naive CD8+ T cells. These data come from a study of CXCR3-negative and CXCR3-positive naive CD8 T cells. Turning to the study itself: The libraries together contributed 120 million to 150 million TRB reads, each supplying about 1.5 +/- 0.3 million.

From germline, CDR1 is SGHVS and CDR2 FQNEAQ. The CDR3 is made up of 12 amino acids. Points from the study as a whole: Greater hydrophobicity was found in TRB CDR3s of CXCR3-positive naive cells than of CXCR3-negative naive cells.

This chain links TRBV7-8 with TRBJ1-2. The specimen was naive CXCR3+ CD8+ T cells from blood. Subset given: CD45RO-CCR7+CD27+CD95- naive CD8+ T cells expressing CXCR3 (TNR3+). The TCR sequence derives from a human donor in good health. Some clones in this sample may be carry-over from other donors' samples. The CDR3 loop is CASSLAGSGYTF.